Listed below are T cell receptor beta chains from one sample, sequenced in a study of shared clonotypes between healthy human individuals. The data were produced by immunoSEQ multiplex PCR, yet TCRdb's version contains in-frame clones alone and is incomplete. Seen here are under 1,100,000 clones, approximately 80% observed once, and the top ten hold roughly 0.61%. The sample was memory CD4+ T cells from PBMCs. These receptors were taken from a man younger than 30 in good health. Some clones in this sample may be carry-over from other donors' samples. Each CDR3 is given with its conserved first and last residue. Each record gives: D gene, J gene, V gene, clone size, CDR3 DNA, CDR3 protein. D genes are given only for firm matches. Size tells how often a clone was seen (once, few, many) or the class of an expanded clone, and some rows leave it out.

d_gene: -
j_gene: TRBJ1-4
v_gene: TRBV4-1
abundance: -
CDR3nt: TGCGCCAGCAGCCAAGAGGGGGGGACTAATGAAAAACTGTTTTTT
CDR3aa: CASSQEGGTNEKLFF

d_gene: -
j_gene: TRBJ2-3
v_gene: TRBV19
abundance: -
CDR3nt: TGTGCCAGTAGTATCCATGGTAGAGATACGCAGTATTTT
CDR3aa: CASSIHGRDTQYF

d_gene: -
j_gene: TRBJ1-2
v_gene: TRBV4-2
abundance: -
CDR3nt: TGTGCCAGCAGCCAAGAAGGACAGCGGGGATCAGGCTACACCTTC
CDR3aa: CASSQEGQRGSGYTF

d_gene: -
j_gene: TRBJ1-1
v_gene: TRBV18
abundance: few
CDR3nt: TGTGCCAGCTCACCCCAGGCGAACACTGAAGCTTTCTTT
CDR3aa: CASSPQANTEAFF

d_gene: TRBD2
j_gene: TRBJ2-1
v_gene: TRBV9
abundance: -
CDR3nt: TGTGCCAGCAGCGTCCTTTCACTAGCGGGACCCCTCAATGAGCAGTTCTTC
CDR3aa: CASSVLSLAGPLNEQFF

d_gene: -
j_gene: TRBJ1-3
v_gene: TRBV4-2
abundance: -
CDR3nt: TGTGCCAGCAGCCCAACCGAGAGACTCTCTGGAAACACCATATATTTT
CDR3aa: CASSPTERLSGNTIYF

d_gene: TRBD1
j_gene: TRBJ2-3
v_gene: TRBV28
abundance: -
CDR3nt: TGTGCCAGCAGCTACACAGGGGGCACAGATACGCAGTATTTT
CDR3aa: CASSYTGGTDTQYF

d_gene: -
j_gene: TRBJ2-5
v_gene: TRBV27
abundance: -
CDR3nt: TGTGCCAGCAGTGGGGGTCCTTGGGAGACCCAGTACTTC
CDR3aa: CASSGGPWETQYF

d_gene: -
j_gene: TRBJ2-5
v_gene: TRBV20-1
abundance: -
CDR3nt: TGCAGTGCCACCCTAGGGGAGACCCAGTACTTC
CDR3aa: CSATLGETQYF

d_gene: TRBD1
j_gene: TRBJ1-2
v_gene: TRBV28
abundance: -
CDR3nt: TGTGCCAGCTCCTCGGGACAGCCGAGAGCTAACTATGGCTACACCTTC
CDR3aa: CASSSGQPRANYGYTF

d_gene: -
j_gene: TRBJ1-4
v_gene: TRBV15
abundance: -
CDR3nt: TGTGCCACCAGCAGAGAACAACGTGAAAAACTGTTTTTT
CDR3aa: CATSREQREKLFF

d_gene: -
j_gene: TRBJ1-1
v_gene: TRBV19
abundance: -
CDR3nt: TGTGCCAGTAGTACGGATCCTCGACAGCTTCGGAGGAACACTGAAGCTTTCTTT
CDR3aa: CASSTDPRQLRRNTEAFF

d_gene: TRBD2
j_gene: TRBJ2-5
v_gene: TRBV29-1
abundance: -
CDR3nt: TGCAGCGTTGAAGGGGTCCGGGGAGGGGAGACCCAGTACTTC
CDR3aa: CSVEGVRGGETQYF

d_gene: -
j_gene: TRBJ2-2
v_gene: TRBV11-3
abundance: many
CDR3nt: TGTGCCAGCAGCTCGAACACCGGGGAGCTGTTTTTT
CDR3aa: CASSSNTGELFF

d_gene: -
j_gene: TRBJ1-4
v_gene: TRBV5-4
abundance: -
CDR3nt: TGTGCCAGCAGCTCTATAAGGGGGGCAGGGGAAAAACTGTTTTTT
CDR3aa: CASSSIRGAGEKLFF

d_gene: TRBD1
j_gene: TRBJ1-4
v_gene: TRBV5-1
abundance: once
CDR3nt: TGCGCCAGCAGCTCGACCGACAGGGGGAATGAAAAACTGTTTTTT
CDR3aa: CASSSTDRGNEKLFF

d_gene: -
j_gene: TRBJ2-3
v_gene: TRBV7-2
abundance: few
CDR3nt: TGTGCCAGCAGCCCCTCTAGTCCTAATACGCAGTATTTT
CDR3aa: CASSPSSPNTQYF

d_gene: TRBD1
j_gene: TRBJ2-7
v_gene: TRBV5-1
abundance: -
CDR3nt: TGCGCCAGCAGACCAACGACAGGGAACCACGAGCAGTACTTC
CDR3aa: CASRPTTGNHEQYF

d_gene: -
j_gene: TRBJ2-1
v_gene: TRBV7-6
abundance: many
CDR3nt: TGTGCCAGCAGCTTTTTAGGGTTCAGCTCCTACAATGAGCAGTTCTTC
CDR3aa: CASSFLGFSSYNEQFF

d_gene: TRBD1
j_gene: TRBJ2-5
v_gene: TRBV27
abundance: -
CDR3nt: TGTGCCAGCAGTTCGACACGGACAGGGTGGGGAGAGACCCAGTACTTC
CDR3aa: CASSSTRTGWGETQYF

d_gene: -
j_gene: TRBJ2-5
v_gene: TRBV29-1
abundance: -
CDR3nt: TGCAGCGTCGAAACAGGAGAGACCCAGTACTTC
CDR3aa: CSVETGETQYF

d_gene: TRBD1
j_gene: TRBJ1-1
v_gene: TRBV18
abundance: -
CDR3nt: TGTGCCAGCTCACAGGACAGGGACACTGAAGCTTTCTTT
CDR3aa: CASSQDRDTEAFF

d_gene: TRBD2
j_gene: TRBJ2-3
v_gene: TRBV7-2
abundance: -
CDR3nt: TGTGCCAGCAGCTTAGGCAGCGTAGCGGGAGGGTCCACAGATACGCAGTATTTT
CDR3aa: CASSLGSVAGGSTDTQYF

d_gene: TRBD1
j_gene: TRBJ1-5
v_gene: TRBV5-8
abundance: many
CDR3nt: TGTGCCAGCAGCCGGGACAGGGGGCTGGCACAGCCCCAGCATTTT
CDR3aa: CASSRDRGLAQPQHF

d_gene: -
j_gene: TRBJ1-1
v_gene: TRBV27
abundance: many
CDR3nt: TGTGCCAGCAGTTCCCTATCACGGACAGTCATGAACACTGAAGCTTTCTTT
CDR3aa: CASSSLSRTVMNTEAFF

d_gene: -
j_gene: TRBJ1-1
v_gene: TRBV30
abundance: -
CDR3nt: TGTGCCTGGATGGGTGGGAACACTGAAGCTTTCTTT
CDR3aa: CAWMGGNTEAFF